This TCR beta chain derives from a study of blood T cell repertoires in COVID-19. Study overall: COVID-19 samples, acute and convalescent, were from the United States, Italy and Spain. T cells, B-cell-depleted T cells, or PBMCs supplied cDNA or gDNA.

With 8 bases clipped from V and 10 bases from J, the junction kept 7 bases outside the gene matches. Germline V gene data show CDR1 as SEHNR and CDR2 as FQNEAQ (reference sequence). The CDR3 covers 11 residues. Original processing notes: Amplification of reference gene primers provided the estimated nucleated cell counts. Sequencing was performed with immunoSEQ multiplex PCR; in TCRdb, only in-frame clones are kept and a portion is missing. That table furnishes V, J and clone size, whereas the DNA furnished D and trimming. Of approximately 89,000 clones listed, around 80% were seen once; the top ten hold approximately 25%.

Sequenced: peripheral blood. The source of this sequence is a man aged 65 to 79 with acute or convalescent COVID-19. The chain uses TRBV7-9 and TRBJ2-5; 7 nucleotides match TRBD2. The chain's CDR3 is CASAPGEGQYF. The CDR3 nucleotides are TGTGCCAGCGCCCCGGGGGAGGGCCAGTACTTC.